This paragraph reports one T cell receptor (beta chain). Blood RNA was derived from unsorted whole blood, and germline DNA was extracted too. The patients lived with chronic HBV infection and had not yet received any treatment. The data stem from a study of tumor-infiltrating lymphocytes in primary liver carcinoma. Study overall: Measuring roughly 4 to 10 cm across, the tumors were staged as T1-T3 N0M0. Productive TCRbeta read counts per sample ran from roughly 3.5 to 7 million and were similar across tissue types.

Reverse transcription of approximately 500 ng total RNA with a constant-region primer produced TCR beta cDNA. Libraries covering TCR beta were generated through three nested multiplex PCR rounds (using a slightly modified ARM-PCR). Two initial PCR rounds of roughly 10 cycles each paired TRBV1-TRBV30 forward primers with a C-beta reverse primer. Each CDR3 protein gets one entry after TCRdb re-called the multiplex PCR reads with MiXCR. The sample yields hundreds of thousands of distinct CDR3 sequences, around three fifths seen once. Trimming cost V 1 base and J 12 bases; bases outside gene matches: 14. Germline-derived CDR1 and CDR2 are SGHAT and FQNNGV. The CDR3 consists of 15 residues.

The specimen was peripheral blood. The chain is built from TRBV11-2 and TRBJ2-7, with 8 bases identical to TRBD2. This receptor was taken from a woman in her twenties or thirties with primary liver carcinoma and hepatitis B virus infection. The CDR3: CASSLAWTSRLLVYV. As DNA, the CDR3 is TGTGCCAGCAGCTTAGCATGGACTAGCCGCCTCTTGGTGTACGTC.